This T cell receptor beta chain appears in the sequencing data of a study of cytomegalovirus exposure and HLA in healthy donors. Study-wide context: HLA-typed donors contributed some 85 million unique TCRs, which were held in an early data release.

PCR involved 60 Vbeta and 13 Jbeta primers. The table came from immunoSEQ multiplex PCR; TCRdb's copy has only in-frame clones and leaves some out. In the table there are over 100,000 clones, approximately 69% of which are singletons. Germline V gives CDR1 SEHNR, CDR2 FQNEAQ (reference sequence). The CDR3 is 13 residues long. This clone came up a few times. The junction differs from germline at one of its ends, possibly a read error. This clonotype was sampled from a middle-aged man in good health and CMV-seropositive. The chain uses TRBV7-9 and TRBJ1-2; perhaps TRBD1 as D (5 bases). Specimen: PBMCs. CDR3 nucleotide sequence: TGTTCCAGCAGCTTAGACTCAGGGTCGGTCTACACCTTC. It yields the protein CSSSLDSGSVYTF.